This TCR beta chain appears in the sequencing data of a study of blood T cell repertoires in COVID-19. Measured with immunoSEQ multiplex PCR; TCRdb has only the in-frame clones, and not every one. The sample contains tens of thousands of clones, 75% to 90% of which appear only once. CDR3 size: 13 residues. Trimming removed 4 bases at V and 2 bases at J, with 9 bases between. Per the germline V gene, CDR1 is KGHSH and CDR2 is LQKENI. The material sequenced was peripheral blood. The TCR originated in a human donor in a cohort sampled during active COVID-19. The chain carries TRBV18 and TRBJ2-7; D unclear. CDR3 amino acids: CASSRPTAYEQYF. The CDR3 nucleotides are TGTGCCAGCTCACGACCTACGGCCTACGAGCAGTACTTC.